This T cell receptor (beta chain) was documented in a study of blood T cell repertoires in COVID-19 (dated by TCRdb to between 2020 and 2021). At the level of the whole study: The collaborator samples originated in the United States, Italy and Spain and spanned the acute and convalescent phases of COVID-19. The samples were drawn from the first 160 participants of the ongoing ImmuneRACE study and from under 1,500 subjects provided by 6 global collaborators. The repertoires were released in a freely available public database meant as a resource for research on the immune response to SARS-CoV-2. The sample metadata nearly always contained a de-identified subject ID, COVID-19 status, age in years and sex. Where HLA class I and class II types were available, the types were taken from metadata supplied by the sample provider, not from assay-based typing. Subjects who had been exposed to COVID-19, were actively infected with it, or had recovered from it provided the deeply sampled blood TCRbeta repertoires that made up the dataset. The material from the prospective study consisted of cDNA or gDNA derived from T cells, B-cell-depleted T cells, or PBMCs. Points the paper makes about the study in general: Clinical and demographic metadata were provided uncurated, with the amount varying by source and participant.

Participants in the prospective study were aged roughly 18 to 95 years, lived in approximately 26 United States geographic areas, and enrolled through a virtual design. Cohort assignment in the prospective study relied on participant-reported clinical history from a screening survey and a study questionnaire. In the prospective study, whole blood, serum and a nasopharyngeal or oropharyngeal swab were collected from each participant by mobile phlebotomists. Participants in the prospective study had the option to provide additional blood draws and questionnaires over an approximately 2-month period. Blood samples from the prospective study were shipped frozen or at room temperature prior to DNA extraction. TCRbeta CDR3 regions were amplified from genomic DNA by means of the immunoSEQ Assay, a bias-controlled multiplex PCR. The authors' analysis ran thus. Within the assay, amplification of reference gene primers was used to estimate how many nucleated cells each sample contained. To quantify the absolute abundance of each unique TCRbeta CDR3 rearrangement, sequence reads were collapsed and filtered. Productive Simpson clonality was computed per sample as the square root of Simpson's diversity index over productive rearrangements. Entries here come from immuneACCESS through TCRdb and include only in-frame sequences with V and J called. Some clones fail to appear in such tables; in the studies checked, an unresolved V gene covers under half of the shortfall, and the cause of the remainder is unknown. V and J calls plus clone size are reproduced from that table; the DNA served to infer D and trimming. Here the sample has fewer than 200,000 clones; around 83% occur a single time. Roughly 4% of the sample is taken by the ten largest.

The V end gives up 4 bases and the J end 4 bases, leaving 8 bases in the junction not matched to a gene. The CDR3 starts with the cysteine, ends with the phenylalanine, and has 16 residues. Of all the DNA, just the CDR3 is kept, 48 bases in frame from base 1. Reading the germline V gene gives CDR1 KGHSH and CDR2 LQKENI. In the case of this clone: The target of this receptor is not known. No base-level quality is on record; no much larger clone is a single base apart.

This TCR was sampled from a woman aged 50 to 60 in a cohort exposed to, infected with or recovered from COVID-19 (not recorded which). The specimen sequenced was PBMCs or T cells enriched from blood (not recorded which). The chain was built from TRBV18 and TRBJ2-7, with TRBD2 matching 12 junction bases. The CDR3 is CASSLGTSGPFYEQYF. The DNA reads TGTGCCAGCTCACTCGGGACTAGCGGGCCGTTTTACGAGCAGTACTTC.